This T cell receptor beta chain was found in a study of cytomegalovirus exposure and HLA in healthy donors. General study findings and limits: In a later analysis, productive TCRs from donors in an Asian-associated ancestry cluster reportedly carried fewer N-insertions than the cohort mean.

This clone came up once. What it binds is not known. The PCR ran on 60 Vbeta and 13 Jbeta primers. The protocol was immunoSEQ multiplex PCR, while the TCRdb copy is restricted to in-frame clones and leaves out a portion. The sample records 120,000 to 150,000 clones, roughly four fifths being singletons. Trimming shortened V by 0 bases and J by 6 bases, and 5 bases separated the two germline ends. This CDR3 is 11 amino acids long. CDR1 and CDR2 (germline): DFQATT, SNEGSKA (reference sequence). The sequence derives from a male donor in good health and CMV-seronegative. V is TRBV20-1 and J is TRBJ1-2; D uncertain. The sequencing sample was made of PBMCs. Written as DNA, the CDR3 is TGCAGTGCTAGAGATGAGGATGGCTACACCTTC. Translation: CSARDEDGYTF.